Listed below are T cell receptor beta chains from one sample, sequenced in a study of blood T cell repertoires in COVID-19. Some clones are missing from TCRdb's copy, which holds only in-frame ones; the method was immunoSEQ multiplex PCR. The repertoire holds about 170,000 clones, with around nine tenths as singletons. Material for sequencing was peripheral blood. The receptors were sampled from a woman older than 75 with COVID-19, enrolled during active disease. Both conserved end residues are part of each CDR3. A D gene is named only where the DNA matches it firmly. Clone size is given for some rows only: seen once, a few or many times, or a class if the clone is expanded.

CDR3aa | CDR3nt | abundance | j_gene | d_gene | v_gene
CASSLGRVYNEQFF | TGTGCCAGCAGCTTGGGCAGGGTCTACAATGAGCAGTTCTTC | - | TRBJ2-1 | - | TRBV5-6
CASSLDRGFYGYTF | TGTGCCAGCAGTTTAGACAGGGGGTTCTATGGCTACACCTTC | - | TRBJ1-2 | TRBD1 | TRBV28
CASAADTTAYNEQFF | TGTGCCAGCGCCGCGGATACGACAGCTTACAATGAGCAGTTCTTC | - | TRBJ2-1 | - | TRBV2
CASSQDSSRYEQYF | TGTGCCAGCAGCCAAGACTCTAGTAGGTACGAGCAGTACTTC | - | TRBJ2-7 | - | TRBV14
CASSTPGQTNTEAFF | TGTGCCAGTAGTACACCGGGACAGACGAACACTGAAGCTTTCTTT | - | TRBJ1-1 | TRBD1 | TRBV19
CASSPSSGGYNEQFF | TGTGCCAGCAGCCCCAGCAGCGGGGGCTACAATGAGCAGTTCTTC | - | TRBJ2-1 | TRBD2 | TRBV3-1/TRBV3-2
CASSQGRKVLNTEAFF | TGTGCCAGCAGCCAAGGGAGGAAAGTTTTGAACACTGAAGCTTTCTTT | - | TRBJ1-1 | - | TRBV14
CASSYEGTGGYEQYF | TGTGCCAGCAGTTACGAGGGGACAGGGGGTTACGAGCAGTACTTC | - | TRBJ2-7 | TRBD1 | TRBV6-5
CASSRRGADEKLFF | TGTGCCAGCAGCCGGCGCGGGGCCGATGAAAAACTGTTTTTT | - | TRBJ1-4 | - | TRBV2
CASRPGLASYEQYF | TGTGCCAGCAGACCGGGACTAGCGTCCTACGAGCAGTACTTC | - | TRBJ2-7 | TRBD2 | TRBV4-2
CASSQGTGFTEAFF | TGCGCCAGCAGCCAGGGGACAGGGTTCACTGAAGCTTTCTTT | - | TRBJ1-1 | TRBD1 | TRBV4-3
CASSPKGGETQPQHF | TGTGCCAGCAGCCCAAAGGGCGGGGAAACACAGCCCCAGCATTTT | once | TRBJ1-5 | - | TRBV4-2
CASSRPEGTGELFF | TGTGCCAGCAGTAGACCCGAGGGCACCGGGGAGCTGTTTTTT | - | TRBJ2-2 | - | TRBV6-2/TRBV6-3
CASSVNSGPAYNEQFF | TGTGCCAGCAGCGTCAATAGCGGGCCGGCCTACAATGAGCAGTTCTTC | - | TRBJ2-1 | TRBD2 | TRBV9
CASAEAYNEQFF | TGTGCCAGCGCAGAGGCTTACAATGAGCAGTTCTTC | - | TRBJ2-1 | - | TRBV12-3/TRBV12-4
CASFPGTGFGYTF | TGTGCCAGCTTCCCCGGGACAGGGTTTGGCTACACCTTC | - | TRBJ1-2 | TRBD1 | TRBV19
CASSEAFSAGGTDTQYF | TGTGCCAGCAGTGAAGCGTTCTCAGCGGGAGGGACAGATACGCAGTATTTT | - | TRBJ2-3 | TRBD2 | TRBV2
CASSPAKRDTGELFF | TGTGCCAGCAGCCCCGCGAAGCGGGACACCGGGGAGCTGTTTTTT | - | TRBJ2-2 | - | TRBV11-1
CASSIEVVTGELFF | TGTGCCAGTTCTATAGAGGTAGTCACCGGGGAGCTGTTTTTT | once | TRBJ2-2 | - | TRBV19
CASSSKELGGRKVYEQYF | TGTGCCAGCAGCTCTAAGGAGCTCGGCGGGCGGAAGGTCTACGAGCAGTACTTC | - | TRBJ2-7 | - | TRBV13
CASSLYPQGATTYNEQFF | TGTGCCAGCAGTTTATACCCCCAAGGGGCAACCACCTACAATGAGCAGTTCTTC | - | TRBJ2-1 | - | TRBV27
CASSPRLADFQETQYF | TGTGCCAGCAGCCCCCGGCTAGCGGATTTCCAAGAGACCCAGTACTTC | once | TRBJ2-5 | TRBD2 | TRBV3-1/TRBV3-2
CASSHVSGTGEETQYF | TGTGCCAGCAGCCACGTTTCCGGGACAGGGGAAGAGACCCAGTACTTC | - | TRBJ2-5 | TRBD1 | TRBV3-1/TRBV3-2
CASSREQGTNTEAFF | TGTGCCAGCTCACGCGAACAGGGGACGAACACTGAAGCTTTCTTT | - | TRBJ1-1 | TRBD1 | TRBV18
CASSLGVANTIYF | TGTGCCAGCAGCCTAGGCGTCGCAAACACCATATATTTT | - | TRBJ1-3 | - | TRBV7-2
CASSLGAGLATGELFF | TGTGCCAGCAGCTTGGGAGCGGGATTGGCCACCGGGGAGCTGTTTTTT | - | TRBJ2-2 | TRBD2 | TRBV5-4
CASSLSGRIGELFF | TGTGCCAGCAGCTTATCTGGGCGAATCGGGGAGCTGTTTTTT | many | TRBJ2-2 | - | TRBV7-2
CASSPGQTNTEAFF | TGTGCCAGTAGTCCGGGACAGACGAACACTGAAGCTTTCTTT | - | TRBJ1-1 | TRBD1 | TRBV19
CASSHGGTNEQFF | TGCGCCAGCAGCCATGGCGGAACCAATGAGCAGTTCTTC | - | TRBJ2-1 | - | TRBV4-1
CASSLGTENTEAFF | TGTGCCAGCAGCTTGGGGACAGAGAACACTGAAGCTTTCTTT | - | TRBJ1-1 | - | TRBV5-6
CASSYGQGVGPLHF | TGTGCCAGCAGTTACGGGCAGGGGGTAGGGCCCCTCCACTTT | - | TRBJ1-6 | TRBD1 | TRBV6-5
CASSPGGAPLGAAFF | TGTGCCAGCAGCCCAGGGGGCGCACCTCTAGGGGCGGCTTTCTTT | - | TRBJ1-1 | TRBD1 | TRBV7-9
CASSPSVQGSAEAFF | TGTGCCAGCTCACCATCTGTCCAGGGTTCCGCTGAAGCTTTCTTT | - | TRBJ1-1 | - | TRBV18